This passage covers 30 T cell receptor beta chains from one sample sequenced in a study of Graves' ophthalmopathy and Graves' hyperthyroidism. Researchers took RNA transcripts and amplified TCR beta CDR3 regions from them. First-round RT-PCR used HTBI primers; second-round multiplex PCR followed. One entry per CDR3 protein, called by TCRdb with MiXCR from the multiplex PCR reads. The sample lists 350,000 to 400,000 distinct CDR3 sequences, around 17% seen once, with 1.5% to 2% in the top ten. The sequenced sample was peripheral blood. The receptor source for this set is a young woman with Graves' ophthalmopathy.

Ten or more counts support this clonotype. J is TRBJ2-5 and V is TRBV7-2; 7 nucleotides line up with TRBD2. Germline values: CDR1 SGHTA, CDR2 FQGNSA. After removal of 2 bases from V and 1 base from J, the junction contained 7 bases not matched to a gene. CDR3 length: 16 amino acids. CDR3 in DNA: TGTGCCAGCAGCTTAATGGCGGGAGCTGCCCAAGAGACCCAGTACTTC. Protein product: CASSLMAGAAQETQYF.

At least ten counts were recorded for this clonotype. The chain links TRBV2 to TRBJ1-1; D uncertain. V was trimmed by 8 bases and J by 4 bases, leaving 11 bases between them. Germline V CDR1 and CDR2: SNHLY, FYNNEI. The CDR3 is 12 amino acids. CDR3 sequence (DNA): TGTGCCAGCGTAGCCCGGCTCACTGAAGCTTTCTTT. Amino acids: CASVARLTEAFF. Full variable domain (rest looked up from reference TRBV2 and TRBJ1-1): EPEVTQTPSHQVTQMGQEVILRCVPISNHLYFYWYRQILGQKVEFLVSFYNNEISEKSEIFDDQFSVERPDGSNFTLKIRSTKLEDSAMYFCASVARLTEAFFGQGTRLTVV.

The gene calls are TRBV6-1 and TRBJ2-4, with 8 bases lining up with TRBD2. The CDR3 sequence is 16 residues long. The ends lost 6 bases at V and 0 bases at J; junction bases unmatched: 7. In germline, CDR1 is MNHNS, CDR2 SASEGT. The CDR3: CASSASGLLAKNIQYF. The DNA of the CDR3 is TGTGCCAGCAGCGCTAGCGGGCTCCTAGCCAAAAACATTCAGTACTTC.

The CDR3, as DNA: TGTGCCAGCAGCTTAGCACAGGGAAGTGGAGCTTTCTTT. This gives the protein CASSLAQGSGAFF. The rearrangement uses TRBV11-3 and TRBJ1-1; tentatively, D is TRBD1 (6 bases). Germline V CDR1 and CDR2: SGHNT, YENEEA. The CDR3 runs to 13 residues. The V end lost 1 base, the J end lost 10 bases, and 13 bases lay between the germline ends.

At least ten counts were recorded for this clonotype. The chain joins TRBV18 to TRBJ1-1; the match to TRBD1 covers 7 bases. CDR3 length: 15 amino acids. The germline gives CDR1 KGHSH, CDR2 LQKENI. With V trimmed by 3 bases and J by 1 base, 5 bases remained unmatched. This CDR3 reads CASSPEQGQNTEAFF. For the CDR3, the DNA is TGTGCCAGCTCACCGGAACAGGGGCAGAACACTGAAGCTTTCTTT.

The rearrangement uses TRBV20-1 and TRBJ2-2, with TRBD2 matching 9 bases. The CDR3 is 16 residues long. After removal of 1 base from V and 6 bases from J, the junction contained 9 bases not matched to a gene. The germline CDR1 and CDR2 sequences are DFQATT and SNEGSKA (reference sequence). CDR3 in DNA: TGCAGTGCTAGAGGAGGCGGGACTAGCATATCCGGGGAGCTGTTTTTT. Amino acid sequence: CSARGGGTSISGELFF.

This clonotype was observed many times. The chain joins TRBV2 to TRBJ1-1, with a weak D call TRBD1 (5 bases). This CDR3 has 14 residues. Germline V gene data show CDR1 as SNHLY and CDR2 as FYNNEI. The V gene lost 4 bases and the J gene lost 1 base, with 10 bases spanning the gap. In DNA, the CDR3 is TGTGCCAGCAGTGCCGGGACGAGGAACACTGAAGCTTTCTTT. Protein: CASSAGTRNTEAFF. The whole variable domain, filled in from reference TRBV2 and TRBJ1-1, reads EPEVTQTPSHQVTQMGQEVILRCVPISNHLYFYWYRQILGQKVEFLVSFYNNEISEKSEIFDDQFSVERPDGSNFTLKIRSTKLEDSAMYFCASSAGTRNTEAFFGQGTRLTVV.

This clonotype was seen repeatedly, ten times or more. This sequence joins TRBV27 and TRBJ1-2, with D maybe TRBD1 (5 bases). Germline CDR1 and CDR2: MNHEY and SMNVEV (reference sequence). V gave up 4 bases and J gave up 3 bases, with 12 bases separating them. This CDR3 is built from 14 residues. Here the CDR3 reads CASSSGGDDYGYTF. CDR3 DNA sequence: TGTGCCAGCAGTTCCGGGGGGGATGACTATGGCTACACCTTC.

The chain couples TRBV29-1 to TRBJ2-5, with D possibly matching TRBD1 (6 bases). V shed 7 bases and J shed 1 base, with 10 bases lying between them. Germline V gene lookup returns CDR1 SQVTM and CDR2 ANQGSEA. The CDR3 consists of 12 residues. The CDR3 nucleotides are TGCAGCGCCCAGGGGAGCCAAGAGACCCAGTACTTC. Its translation: CSAQGSQETQYF.

This clonotype was recorded many times. The chain employs TRBV28 and TRBJ2-7; 8 bases are a match to TRBD1. After removal of 3 bases from V and 5 bases from J, the junction contained 6 bases not matched to a gene. CDR3 length: 14 amino acids. Germline CDR1 reads MDHEN; CDR2 reads SYDVKM. The CDR3 bases are TGTGCCAGCAGTTTTGTTGACAGGGGAAACGAGCAGTACTTC. Translating it yields CASSFVDRGNEQYF.

This chain connects TRBV28 to TRBJ1-2, with 7 bases matching TRBD1. Trimming at V came to 8 bases and at J to 4 bases, leaving 10 bases not matched to a gene. Germline assignment: CDR1 MDHEN and CDR2 SYDVKM. CDR3 length: 14 residues. The CDR3 coding sequence is TGTGCCAGCTGTATACCGGGACAGATCTATGGCTACACCTTC. It yields the protein CASCIPGQIYGYTF.

The table lists this clonotype with many counts. The chain combines TRBV30 with TRBJ2-5; D uncertain. Germline V gives CDR1 GTSNPN, CDR2 SVGIG (reference sequence). The CDR3 covers 14 residues. The germline V and J ends were trimmed by 2 bases and 11 bases, with 21 bases remaining between them. The CDR3 reads CAWSLVMKVAEQYF. The CDR3 DNA is TGTGCCTGGAGTTTAGTGATGAAAGTGGCAGAGCAGTACTTC.

This clonotype was observed a handful of times. The chain links TRBV19 to TRBJ1-5, with 7 bases fitting TRBD1. Germline loops: CDR1 LNHDA, CDR2 SQIVND (reference sequence). Trimming cost V 5 bases and J 5 bases; bases outside gene matches: 9. This CDR3 has 15 amino acids. The CDR3 sequence is CASSFWLGGDQPQHF. The CDR3 region has the DNA TGTGCCAGTAGTTTTTGGTTAGGGGGCGATCAGCCCCAGCATTTT. Drawing the rest from reference TRBV19 and TRBJ1-5, the complete variable domain is DGGITQSPKYLFRKEGQNVTLSCEQNLNHDAMYWYRQDPGQGLRLIYYSQIVNDFQKGDIAEGYSVSREKKESFPLTVTSAQKNPTAFYLCASSFWLGGDQPQHFGDGTRLSIL.

This clonotype was seen repeatedly, ten times or more. Being one base from a much bigger clone, this may be a read error. This chain uses TRBV7-2 with TRBJ2-7, with 14 bases that match TRBD2. V gave up 1 base and J gave up 5 bases; unmatched junction bases: 4. This CDR3 contains 16 residues. The germline CDR1 and CDR2 sequences are SGHTA and FQGNSA. CDR3: CASSLVGTSGSDEQYF. CDR3 DNA sequence: TGTGCCAGCAGCTTAGTGGGGACTAGCGGGAGTGACGAGCAGTACTTC.

This clonotype has a single count. The genes are TRBV2 and TRBJ2-4; 7 bases map to TRBD1. After removal of 6 bases from V and 3 bases from J, the junction contained 8 bases not matched to a gene. CDR1 and CDR2 from the germline V gene are SNHLY and FYNNEI. This CDR3 is 15 amino acids long. CDR3 sequence: CASRRQGVGKNIQYF. In DNA, the CDR3 is TGTGCCAGCAGGAGACAGGGTGTCGGCAAAAACATTCAGTACTTC.

This clonotype was counted only a few times. The chain employs TRBV3-1 and TRBJ2-2, with D perhaps being TRBD1 or TRBD2 (5 bases each). The germline V gene encodes CDR1 LGHDT and CDR2 YNNKEL (reference sequence). The CDR3 is 14 amino acids. Between the trimmed V and J ends, which lost 5 bases and 7 bases, there was a span of 14 bases. The CDR3 loop is CASSGEKGSGELFF. The CDR3 coding sequence is TGTGCCAGCAGCGGGGAGAAGGGGAGCGGGGAGCTGTTTTTT.

This clonotype was detected ten times or more. J is TRBJ1-1 and V is TRBV11-3; D might be TRBD1 (6 bases). The CDR3 is made up of 15 amino acids. CDR1 and CDR2 (germline): SGHNT, YENEEA. The V end was cut by 5 bases, the J end by 1 base, with 14 bases between. The CDR3 region has the DNA TGTGCCAGCAGCCCGGGGGGGGCCCAGAACACTGAAGCTTTCTTT. It specifies CASSPGGAQNTEAFF.

The sample holds many counts of this clonotype. V and J are TRBV7-2 and TRBJ2-7; D might be TRBD2 (6 bases). Germline assignment: CDR1 SGHTA and CDR2 FQGNSA. The V gene lost 2 bases and the J gene lost 6 bases, with 14 bases spanning the gap. There are 14 residues in the CDR3. In DNA form, the CDR3 reads TGTGCCAGCAGCTTATTGATGGGGGGTGTCGAGCAGTACTTC. Translating gives CASSLLMGGVEQYF.

This clonotype was seen ten or more times. The chain is built from TRBV6-5 and TRBJ2-5; 9 bases are a match to TRBD2. The CDR3 contains 15 residues. Unmatched junction bases numbered 8, after V lost 4 bases and J lost 5 bases. The V gene's germline CDR1 is MNHEY and CDR2 SVGAGI. The CDR3 loop is CASSSLAGGSETQYF. CDR3 nucleotides: TGTGCCAGCAGTTCCCTTGCGGGAGGGTCTGAGACCCAGTACTTC.

This clonotype was found many times. The V call is TRBV11-2, the J call TRBJ1-1; no clear D gene. Germline V gene data show CDR1 as SGHAT and CDR2 as FQNNGV. The V end was cut by 7 bases, the J end by 4 bases, with 7 bases between. The CDR3 is 11 residues long. The CDR3 nucleotides are TGTGCCAGCACTTCGCTCACTGAAGCTTTCTTT. This codes for CASTSLTEAFF.

This clonotype showed up many times. The chain links TRBV12-3 or TRBV12-4 to TRBJ1-5; 7 nucleotides line up with TRBD1. The CDR3 totals 15 residues. V was clipped by 6 bases and J by 0 bases; unmatched bases: 5. The CDR3 spells CASRTGTASNQPQHF. CDR3 sequence (DNA): TGTGCCAGCAGGACCGGGACAGCTAGCAATCAGCCCCAGCATTTT.

This clonotype was picked up many times. The chain recombines TRBV11-2 with TRBJ2-2; D is unclear. The CDR3 has 13 amino acids. Trimming shortened V by 2 bases and J by 5 bases, and 6 bases separated the two germline ends. CDR1 is SGHAT and CDR2 is FQNNGV in the germline V gene. The CDR3 loop is CASSLKTTGELFF. Written as DNA, the CDR3 is TGTGCCAGCAGCTTAAAGACGACCGGGGAGCTGTTTTTT.

This clonotype was observed at least ten times. The chain uses TRBV6-1 and TRBJ2-2; 7 nucleotides align to TRBD2. Germline CDR1 is MNHNS and CDR2 is SASEGT. The CDR3 covers 16 residues. The V segment lost 8 bases and the J segment 7 bases; nucleotides outside the gene matches: 16. This CDR3 reads CASRRAGLYIGGELFF. CDR3 DNA: TGTGCCAGCCGTAGAGCGGGACTATATATAGGCGGGGAGCTGTTTTTT.

This clonotype was seen at least ten times. V usage is TRBV27 and J usage is TRBJ2-7; no firm D call. This CDR3 spans 15 amino acids. The V and J ends lost 6 bases and 2 bases respectively, with 17 bases between them. Germline V gene sequence: CDR1 MNHEY, CDR2 SMNVEV (reference sequence). This chain's CDR3 is CASSPRTPVAYEQYF. As DNA, the CDR3 is TGTGCCAGCAGCCCTAGGACCCCCGTAGCCTACGAGCAGTACTTC.

This chain joins TRBV10-3 and TRBJ1-2; D may be TRBD1 (5 bases). CDR3 length: 14 residues. CDR1 is ENHRY, CDR2 SYGVKD, per germline. V gave up 6 bases and J gave up 4 bases, with 15 bases separating them. The CDR3 DNA reads as TGTGCCATCAGGGGAGCGGGGCTGCTCTATGGCTACACCTTC. Encoded protein: CAIRGAGLLYGYTF.

This clonotype was recorded at least ten times. V and J are TRBV19 and TRBJ1-1; D perhaps matches TRBD1 (5 bases). CDR1 is LNHDA and CDR2 is SQIVND in the germline V gene (reference sequence). This CDR3 is 17 amino acids long. Trimming stripped 2 bases from V and 0 bases from J, with 16 bases between. The CDR3 sequence: CASSIKEGRRVNTEAFF. CDR3 nucleotide sequence: TGTGCCAGTAGTATAAAGGAGGGGCGACGAGTGAACACTGAAGCTTTCTTT.

This clonotype was counted at least ten times. This sequence joins TRBV6-5 and TRBJ1-5; D is unclear. CDR1 and CDR2 from the germline V gene are MNHEY and SVGAGI. The V gene lost 4 bases and the J gene lost 0 bases, with 16 bases spanning the gap. The CDR3 consists of 17 residues. CDR3 loop: CASSSLTALHSNQPQHF. Here the CDR3 DNA reads TGTGCCAGCAGTTCCCTAACGGCCCTGCATAGCAATCAGCCCCAGCATTTT.

V and J are TRBV5-1 and TRBJ1-2; 9 nucleotides match TRBD1. Trimming cost V 4 bases and J 1 base; bases outside gene matches: 8. The CDR3 runs to 16 residues. The germline gives CDR1 SGHRS, CDR2 YFSETQ. The CDR3 DNA reads as TGCGCCAGCAGCGACCCTACAGGGGGCGGTAACTATGGCTACACCTTC. Amino acid sequence: CASSDPTGGGNYGYTF.

This clonotype was detected many times. CDR3 coding DNA: TGTGCCAGCCGTCCACCGATCCAACAGGGGCTACCCTACGAGCAGTACTTC. Translated, it gives CASRPPIQQGLPYEQYF. The genes are TRBV6-4 and TRBJ2-7; 7 nucleotides agree with TRBD1. The CDR3 is 17 residues long. CDR1 MRHNA and CDR2 SNTAGT come from the germline V gene. The junction had 18 bases not matched to a gene; V was cut back by 8 bases and J by 2 bases.

This clonotype was counted ten times or more. This chain uses TRBV6-1 with TRBJ2-5; D may be TRBD1 (6 bases). V was cut by 9 bases and J by 1 base, with 9 bases left in between. This CDR3 has 12 amino acids. Germline V gene lookup returns CDR1 MNHNS and CDR2 SASEGT. The CDR3 DNA reads as TGTGCCAGGGACAGCCCCCAAGAGACCCAGTACTTC. It encodes CARDSPQETQYF.